This TCR beta chain derives from a study of shared clonotypes between healthy human individuals. Sequencing used immunoSEQ multiplex PCR; TCRdb keeps in-frame clones, though not all of them. The sample consists of roughly 700,000 clones, about nine tenths of them appearing once. Broader study findings: Clonotypes shared by all four donors outscored non-shared clonotypes in generation probability. Investigators expected sequencing depth to affect clonotype sharing among donors.

Notes on this clone: Its target is not known.

Germline lookup yields CDR1 MGHRA and CDR2 YSYEKL. The CDR3 sequence is 16 residues long. Trimming took off 2 bases at V and 6 bases at J, with 19 bases between the two ends. The TCR was taken from a man aged 18-30 years in good health. Some clones in this sample may be carry-over from other donors' samples. Sample: memory CD8+ T cells from PBMCs. The subset denotes: CD45RO+ cells pooled with CCR7-negative TemRA cells. The V gene is TRBV4-1, the J gene TRBJ1-1, with D possibly matching TRBD1 (5 bases). In DNA form, the CDR3 reads TGCGCCAGCAGCCAACGCCAGGGCCTTAAGTTCCCTGAAGCTTTCTTT. As protein: CASSQRQGLKFPEAFF.